One sample yielded the 15 T cell receptor beta chains listed below, sequenced in a study of T cell responses to AZD1222 COVID-19 vaccine. Sequencing was performed with immunoSEQ multiplex PCR; in TCRdb, only in-frame clones are kept and a portion is missing. In the table there are about 98,000 clones, approximately 86% of which are singletons. Material: peripheral blood, obtained on day 0 of AZD1222 vaccination. All receptors come from an adult in good health.

This sequence joins TRBV6-5 and TRBJ2-1; 9 positions match TRBD2. V shed 6 bases and J 4 bases; nucleotides not matched to a gene: 7. Looked up from germline, CDR1 is MNHEY and CDR2 is SVGAGI. This CDR3 has 15 residues. CDR3 in amino acids: CASSQSGRLYNEQFF. The CDR3 DNA follows: TGTGCCAGCAGCCAAAGCGGGAGGTTGTACAATGAGCAGTTCTTC.

The chain joins TRBV3-1 (or the pseudogene TRBV3-2) to TRBJ2-1, with a tentative D call TRBD1 (5 bases). The CDR3 is made up of 15 amino acids. Looked up from germline, CDR1 is LGHDT and CDR2 is YNNKEL (reference sequence). The V and J ends lost 1 base and 3 bases respectively, with 10 bases between them. The DNA of the CDR3 is TGTGCCAGCAGCCAAGTGTGGGGCGGCTACAATGAGCAGTTCTTC. Its protein is CASSQVWGGYNEQFF.

The V call is TRBV10-3, the J call TRBJ2-5; D is unclear. Germline lookup yields CDR1 ENHRY and CDR2 SYGVKD. This CDR3 is 11 amino acids long. Trimming took 3 bases from V and 4 from J, leaving 3 bases between them. In DNA, the CDR3 is TGTGCCATCAGTGACGGAGAGACCCAGTACTTC. Translation: CAISDGETQYF.

The J gene is TRBJ1-2, the V gene TRBV29-1, with D unresolved. Germline assignment: CDR1 SQVTM and CDR2 ANQGSEA. The CDR3 is made up of 10 amino acids. V lost 2 bases and J 3 bases, leaving 1 base between the germline ends. CDR3 amino acids: CSVEYYGYTF. DNA of the CDR3: TGCAGCGTTGAATACTATGGCTACACCTTC.

The chain couples TRBV28 to TRBJ1-4, with D unclear. Per the germline V gene, CDR1 is MDHEN and CDR2 is SYDVKM. Trimming removed 4 bases at V and 3 bases at J, with 6 bases between. The CDR3 loop spans 13 amino acids. CDR3 bases: TGTGCCAGCAGTTATCGGCCTAATGAAAAACTGTTTTTT. As protein: CASSYRPNEKLFF.

This chain joins TRBV6-2 or TRBV6-3 and TRBJ1-5; TRBD1 matches 7 bases. This CDR3 is 16 amino acids long. Per the germline V gene, CDR1 is MNHEY and CDR2 is SVGEGT. The trim removed 5 bases at V and 4 bases at J, leaving 11 bases unmatched. The CDR3 nucleotides read TGTGCCAGCAGTAATCCCGGCCGACAGGGAAATCAGCCCCAGCATTTT. It is translated as CASSNPGRQGNQPQHF.

The gene calls are TRBV6-2 or TRBV6-3 and TRBJ1-2, with a possible D match to TRBD1 (6 bases). The V end lost 6 bases, the J end lost 5 bases, and 16 bases lay between the germline ends. Germline-derived CDR1 and CDR2 are MNHEY and SVGEGT. CDR3 size: 14 residues. CDR3 DNA sequence: TGTGCCAGCAGCCGAGACGGGGGCGGGTATGGCTACACCTTC. As protein: CASSRDGGGYGYTF.

This chain joins TRBV27 and TRBJ1-5; D is uncertain. Trimming took off 5 bases at V and 1 base at J, with 6 bases between the two ends. Germline V lookup: CDR1 MNHEY, CDR2 SMNVEV (reference sequence). The length of the CDR3 is 13 residues. The CDR3 sequence: CASSPKSNQPQHF. The CDR3 DNA is TGTGCCAGCAGTCCGAAAAGCAATCAGCCCCAGCATTTT.

CDR3 coding DNA: TGTGCCAGCAGTTACGTCGGGACTGAGCAGTTCTTC. Protein sequence: CASSYVGTEQFF. The V and J genes are TRBV6-5 and TRBJ2-1, with D perhaps TRBD1 or TRBD2 (5 bases each). The CDR3 has 12 residues. Germline V lookup: CDR1 MNHEY, CDR2 SVGAGI. V lost 2 bases and J lost 9, with 8 bases in between.

This clone was found a few times. This rearrangement joins TRBV19 to TRBJ1-1; the D is unclear. V was cut by 5 bases and J by 3 bases, with 19 bases left in between. The CDR3 covers 16 residues. Germline assignment: CDR1 LNHDA and CDR2 SQIVND (reference sequence). The CDR3 DNA follows: TGTGCCAGTAGTCCCGACGGGCCCCCCGGGTACACTGAAGCTTTCTTT. This encodes CASSPDGPPGYTEAFF.

This chain connects TRBV2 to TRBJ2-2; 9 bases align to TRBD2. CDR1 is SNHLY, CDR2 FYNNEI, per germline. Losses at the gene ends were 8 bases for V and 4 bases for J; bases not matched to a gene: 5. The CDR3 extends over 14 amino acids. CDR3 coding DNA: TGTGCCAGCCTAGCGGGAAGGGGCACCGGGGAGCTGTTTTTT. This gives the protein CASLAGRGTGELFF.

The CDR3 DNA is TGTGCCAGCAGTTCTCTACAGGGAGGAGGCTACGAGCAGTACTTC. Residues: CASSSLQGGGYEQYF. This chain connects TRBV28 to TRBJ2-7; D tentatively reads TRBD1 or TRBD2 (6 bases each). The germline V and J ends were trimmed by 4 bases and 3 bases, with 16 bases remaining between them. Germline V gene sequence: CDR1 MDHEN, CDR2 SYDVKM. The CDR3 is made up of 15 amino acids.

The chain employs TRBV4-1 and TRBJ1-1; 8 bases line up with TRBD1. J gave up 5 bases and V 4 bases, and 6 bases lay outside the gene matches. The CDR3 has 14 residues. In germline, CDR1 is MGHRA, CDR2 YSYEKL. CDR3 sequence (DNA): TGCGCCAGCAGCCTAGGACAGGGAGGAACTGAAGCTTTCTTT. This translates into CASSLGQGGTEAFF.

This chain uses TRBV19 with TRBJ2-7; 13 nucleotides align to TRBD2. Looked up from germline, CDR1 is LNHDA and CDR2 is SQIVND (reference sequence). This CDR3 region has 15 residues. The V and J ends lost 8 bases and 6 bases, in that order; junction bases with no gene match: 10. In DNA form, the CDR3 reads TGTGCCAGTCGATCGAGGACTAGCGGGAGTTTCGAGCAGTACTTC. Translation: CASRSRTSGSFEQYF.

The chain employs TRBV12-3 or TRBV12-4 and TRBJ1-3, with D possibly being TRBD1 (5 bases). V was shortened by 7 bases and J by 9 bases, with 10 bases between the two germline ends. There are 11 residues in the CDR3. The CDR3 loop reads CASTLGGTIYF. DNA of the CDR3: TGTGCCAGCACCCTGGGGGGCACCATATATTTT.